What follows are 21 T cell receptor beta chains derived from one specimen sequenced in a study of OX40 agonist ivuxolimab in advanced cancers. The method behind the library was the immunoSEQ multiplex PCR assay. This immuneACCESS table, as held by TCRdb, lists in-frame sequences with V and J called but not all clones. Of the missing ones, under half trace to an unresolved V gene in checked studies; the others have no known cause. The sample has about 64,000 clones on record, around 83% of them singletons. Of the sample, roughly 4.9% falls within the top ten clones. The sample consisted of CD4+ or CD8+ T cells sorted from blood, taken in a trial of the OX40 agonist ivuxolimab. The origin of the receptors is an adult with an advanced solid tumor such as melanoma, head and neck, liver or kidney cancer.

The rearrangement joins TRBV5-4 to TRBJ2-3; D is uncertain. The CDR3 is 13 amino acids. Trimming removed 6 bases from V and 3 bases from J, with 11 bases in between. CDR1 SGHNT and CDR2 YYREEE come from the germline V gene (reference sequence). CDR3 loop: CASTSPQTDTQYF. In nucleotides, the CDR3 is TGTGCCAGCACCTCCCCCCAAACAGATACGCAGTATTTT.

This clone came up once. V is TRBV14 and J is TRBJ2-7; 7 bases fit TRBD2. J lost 1 base, V lost 4 bases, and 7 bases had no gene match. Germline CDR1 and CDR2: SGHDN and FVKESK. This CDR3 comprises 15 residues. In DNA, the CDR3 is TGTGCCAGCAGCCCTTTCGCGGGGGTGTCCTACGAGCAGTACTTC. It codes for CASSPFAGVSYEQYF.

The chain recombines TRBV19 with TRBJ1-5, with a possible D match to TRBD1 (6 bases). The V gene's germline CDR1 is LNHDA and CDR2 SQIVND (reference sequence). Between the trimmed V and J ends, which lost 5 bases and 0 bases, there was a span of 14 bases. This CDR3 is built from 16 residues. CDR3: CASSSTGGFSNQPQHF. CDR3 coding DNA: TGTGCCAGTAGTTCTACTGGGGGCTTTAGCAATCAGCCCCAGCATTTT.

This clone appeared a single time. The chain links TRBV5-1 to TRBJ2-6, with unresolved D. CDR3 length: 15 residues. Looked up from germline, CDR1 is SGHRS and CDR2 is YFSETQ. The V and J ends lost 2 bases and 4 bases respectively, with 10 bases between them. In nucleotides, the CDR3 is TGCGCCAGCAGCTTAAGGGCAGCCGGGGCCAACGTCCTGACTTTC. Protein product: CASSLRAAGANVLTF.

The chain is built from TRBV5-1 and TRBJ1-4; D is uncertain. CDR3 length equals 14 residues. The germline gives CDR1 SGHRS, CDR2 YFSETQ. Trimming left V 0 bases short and J 8 bases short, with 11 bases between. CDR3 nucleotides: TGCGCCAGCAGCTTGGGGCAGTCTGCCGAAAAACTGTTTTTT. As protein: CASSLGQSAEKLFF.

V and J are TRBV27 and TRBJ1-1, with 9 bases aligning to TRBD1. Trimming cost V 4 bases and J 5 bases; bases outside gene matches: 5. The CDR3 covers 14 residues. Per germline, CDR1 MNHEY and CDR2 SMNVEV (reference sequence). CDR3 sequence reads: CASSWGQGGTEAFF. In DNA, the CDR3 is TGTGCCAGCAGTTGGGGACAGGGCGGGACTGAAGCTTTCTTT.

The sample holds one count of this clone. Additional DNA sequences in this sample encode the identical CDR3. The chain recombines TRBV5-6 with TRBJ1-1; D possibly corresponds to TRBD1 (5 bases). CDR1 SGHDT and CDR2 YYEEEE come from the germline V gene. The CDR3 spans 14 residues. With 2 bases removed from V and 1 base from J, the gap between germline ends came to 9 bases. CDR3 bases: TGTGCCAGCAGCTTCGGGACGGGGAACACTGAAGCTTTCTTT. It yields the protein CASSFGTGNTEAFF.

The genes are TRBV18 and TRBJ2-3; the match to TRBD1 covers 9 bases. Germline loops: CDR1 KGHSH, CDR2 LQKENI. There are 16 residues in the CDR3. Losses at the gene ends were 2 bases for V and 4 bases for J; bases not matched to a gene: 7. CDR3: CASSPRLTGGPDTQYF. CDR3 nucleotide sequence: TGTGCCAGCTCACCAAGGTTAACAGGGGGCCCAGATACGCAGTATTTT. The full variable domain, completed using reference TRBV18 and TRBJ2-3, is NAGVMQNPRHLVRRRGQEARLRCSPMKGHSHVYWYRQLPEEGLKFMVYLQKENIIDESGMPKERFSAEFPKEGPSILRIQQVVRGDSAAYFCASSPRLTGGPDTQYFGPGTRLTVL.

This clone was detected a few times. The V call is TRBV7-8, the J call TRBJ2-5; D remains unclear. CDR3 length: 14 residues. The V and J ends lost 5 bases and 2 bases respectively, with 12 bases between them. Germline CDR1 and CDR2: SGHVS and FQNEAQ. CDR3 nucleotides: TGTGCCAGCAGCCCGCGATCTATTCAAGAGACCCAGTACTTC. It is translated as CASSPRSIQETQYF.

CDR3 DNA sequence: TGCGCCAGCAGCTTGGTCCAGAACAATGAGCAGTTCTTC. Translation gives CASSLVQNNEQFF. The V and J genes are TRBV5-1 and TRBJ2-1; D not certain. The V end was cut by 0 bases, the J end by 5 bases, with 6 bases between. The CDR3 extends over 13 amino acids. The germline CDR1 and CDR2 sequences are SGHRS and YFSETQ.

V and J are TRBV9 and TRBJ2-2; D is unclear. Germline loops: CDR1 SGDLS, CDR2 YYNGEE. The CDR3 extends over 14 amino acids. V lost 0 bases, J lost 7 bases, and 10 bases lay in between. CDR3 in amino acids: CASSVDPFGGELFF. CDR3 DNA sequence: TGTGCCAGCAGCGTAGACCCCTTTGGCGGGGAGCTGTTTTTT.

The rearrangement joins TRBV5-1 to TRBJ1-1; D is unresolved. There are 13 residues in the CDR3. Germline values: CDR1 SGHRS, CDR2 YFSETQ. Trimming removed 0 bases from V and 1 base from J, with 4 bases in between. The CDR3 loop reads CASSLDRNTEAFF. CDR3 sequence (DNA): TGCGCCAGCAGCTTGGACAGGAACACTGAAGCTTTCTTT. Full variable domain (missing parts from reference TRBV5-1 and TRBJ1-1): KAGVTQTPRYLIKTRGQQVTLSCSPISGHRSVSWYQQTPGQGLQFLFEYFSETQRNKGNFPGRFSGRQFSNSRSEMNVSTLELGDSALYLCASSLDRNTEAFFGQGTRLTVV.

The chain carries TRBV14 and TRBJ1-1, with 7 positions matching TRBD1. The length of the CDR3 is 15 residues. V was pared by 4 bases and J by 0 bases, with 5 bases of the junction left unmatched. The V gene's germline CDR1 is SGHDN and CDR2 FVKESK. Here the CDR3 reads CASSPPGGMNTEAFF. The CDR3, as DNA: TGTGCCAGCAGCCCACCAGGGGGAATGAACACTGAAGCTTTCTTT.

The chain couples TRBV5-1 to TRBJ1-2, with D possibly being TRBD1 (5 bases). The V and J ends lost 0 bases and 6 bases respectively, with 9 bases between them. From germline, CDR1 is SGHRS and CDR2 YFSETQ. There are 13 residues in the CDR3. The DNA of the CDR3 is TGCGCCAGCAGCTTGGAGGGACGGAATGGCTACACCTTC. Its protein is CASSLEGRNGYTF.

This clone appeared once. The chain recombines TRBV18 with TRBJ1-2, with a weak D call TRBD1 (5 bases). Germline lookup yields CDR1 KGHSH and CDR2 LQKENI. Trimming left V 4 bases short and J 8 bases short, with 17 bases between. CDR3 size: 14 residues. DNA for the CDR3: TGTGCCAGCTCACGACCCCCGGGGGATAGAGGCTACACCTTC. This translates into CASSRPPGDRGYTF.

The rearrangement joins TRBV7-2 to TRBJ1-5; TRBD1 matches at 9 bases. Germline CDR1 SGHTA, CDR2 FQGNSA. The ends lost 5 bases at V and 0 bases at J; junction bases unmatched: 5. The CDR3 is 16 residues long. CDR3 residues: CASSRQGGNSNQPQHF. Here the CDR3 DNA reads TGTGCCAGCAGCAGACAGGGGGGGAATAGCAATCAGCCCCAGCATTTT.

This clone has a single count. The J gene is TRBJ2-7, the V gene TRBV5-6; unclear D gene. This CDR3 contains 13 residues. V shed 1 base and J shed 6 bases, with 11 bases lying between them. Germline values: CDR1 SGHDT, CDR2 YYEEEE. The CDR3 DNA follows: TGTGCCAGCAGCTTGCTTTCCACCGGCGAGCAGTACTTC. Encoded protein: CASSLLSTGEQYF.

This clone came up a few times. The chain combines TRBV5-1 with TRBJ2-2, with 7 bases matching TRBD1. The CDR3 length is 16 residues. The germline V gene has CDR1 SGHRS and CDR2 YFSETQ. V was clipped by 4 bases and J by 6 bases; unmatched bases: 12. The CDR3 sequence: CASSTDPLTGAGELFF. The CDR3 DNA sequence: TGCGCCAGCAGCACGGACCCCTTAACAGGGGCCGGGGAGCTGTTTTTT.

V is TRBV28 and J is TRBJ1-6, with a weak D call TRBD1 (5 bases). CDR3 size: 14 residues. The V gene lost 8 bases and the J gene lost 5 bases, with 13 bases spanning the gap. The germline V gene has CDR1 MDHEN and CDR2 SYDVKM. The CDR3 here is CASPRAIHNSPLHF. For the CDR3, the DNA is TGTGCCAGCCCCAGGGCGATACATAATTCACCCCTCCACTTT. The full variable domain, its missing parts supplied by reference TRBV28 and TRBJ1-6, is DVKVTQSSRYLVKRTGEKVFLECVQDMDHENMFWYRQDPGLGLRLIYFSYDVKMKEKGDIPEGYSVSREKKERFSLILESASTNQTSMYLCASPRAIHNSPLHFGNGTRLTVT.

The rearrangement links TRBV7-3 to TRBJ1-3, with unresolved D. CDR1 and CDR2 from the germline V gene are SGHTA and FQGTGA. V was trimmed by 0 bases and J by 0 bases, leaving 6 bases between them. CDR3 length equals 15 residues. CDR3 DNA sequence: TGTGCCAGCAGCTTAACCATGTGCTCTGGAAACACCATATATTTT. Protein sequence: CASSLTMCSGNTIYF.

The chain couples TRBV7-3 to TRBJ2-1, with 8 bases lining up with TRBD2. Trimming cost V 3 bases and J 16 bases; bases outside gene matches: 11. The CDR3 totals 13 residues. Germline-derived CDR1 and CDR2 are SGHTA and FQGTGA. CDR3 nucleotides: TGTGCCAGCAGCTTTAATCGGGAGGGCGAGCGATTCTTC. The encoded protein is CASSFNREGERFF.